What follows describes a single T cell receptor (beta chain). The antigen remains undetermined. The data originate from a study of T cells expressing NK-cell markers. Study-wide findings and caveats: For about 6 donors, the dominant NKG2C+ clonotypes made up roughly 1.0-7.0% of their CD8+ T cells. Uncertainty persisted over the HCMV specificity of expanded NKG2C+ T cell clones.

A 5'RACE template switching approach incorporating UMIs was used to make TCR beta cDNA. Using the 5' RACE reads, TCRdb records one entry per CDR3 protein without DNA. This listing includes about half a million distinct CDR3 sequences. The sequencing sample was made of blood T cells: a sorted CD56 or NKG2C T cell subset, CD4+ or CD8+ T cells, or bulk PBMC T cells (not recorded which). The TCR comes from a woman between 45 and 60 years old in good health.

CDR3: CASSVAPPEGVNTEAFF. The chain links TRBV9 to TRBJ1-1; TCRdb's D gene call, TRBD1, goes unchecked for lack of DNA. The CDR3 runs 17 residues. Germline V gene lookup returns CDR1 SGDLS and CDR2 YYNGEE. The full variable domain, in which reference TRBV9 and TRBJ1-1 provide the parts outside the CDR3, is DSGVTQTPKHLITATGQRVTLRCSPRSGDLSVYWYQQSLDQGLQFLIQYYNGEERAKGNILERFSAQQFPDLHSELNLSSLELGDSALYFCASSVAPPEGVNTEAFFGQGTRLTVV.